This T cell receptor (beta chain) is drawn from a study of cytomegalovirus exposure and HLA in healthy donors. Study-wide results and limits: A missense variant in DCLRE1C was later tied to TCR beta V- and J-gene trimming. Based on reports, TCR beta sequences accurately predicted HLA-A and HLA-B alleles for most subjects. As a later analysis revealed, the rate of TCR association differed by HLA locus, with DRB1 most and HLA-C fewest.

The PCR had 60 Vbeta and 13 Jbeta primers. TCRdb keeps only in-frame clones here, not all; method: immunoSEQ multiplex PCR. This repertoire shows some 140,000 clones, approximately 71% found once; its top ten account for approximately 2%. In the case of this clone: What it recognizes is unknown.

Germline values: CDR1 SGHAT, CDR2 FQNNGV. The CDR3 runs to 13 residues. The V end was cut by 8 bases, the J end by 3 bases, with 13 bases between. Donors had nominal health at sampling but likely had unrecorded immune exposures. The sequence derives from a man aged 25-45 years in good health and CMV-seronegative. The sample comprised PBMCs. J is TRBJ1-1 and V is TRBV11-2, with a possible D match to TRBD1 (5 bases). The CDR3 DNA is TGTGCCAGCCATCGGGCAGGGTACACTGAAGCTTTCTTT. It encodes CASHRAGYTEAFF.